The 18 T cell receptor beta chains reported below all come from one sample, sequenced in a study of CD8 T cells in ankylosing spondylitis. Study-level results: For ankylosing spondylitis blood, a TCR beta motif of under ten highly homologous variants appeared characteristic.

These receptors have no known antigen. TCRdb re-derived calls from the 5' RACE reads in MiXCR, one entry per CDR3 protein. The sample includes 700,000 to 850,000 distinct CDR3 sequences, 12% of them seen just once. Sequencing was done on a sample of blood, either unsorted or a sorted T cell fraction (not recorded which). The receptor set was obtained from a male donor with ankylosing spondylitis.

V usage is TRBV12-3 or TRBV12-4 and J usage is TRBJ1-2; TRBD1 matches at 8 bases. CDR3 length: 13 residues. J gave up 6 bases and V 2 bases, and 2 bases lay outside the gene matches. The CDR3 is CASSLTGGHGYTF. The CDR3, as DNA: TGTGCCAGCAGTTTAACAGGGGGTCATGGCTACACCTTC.

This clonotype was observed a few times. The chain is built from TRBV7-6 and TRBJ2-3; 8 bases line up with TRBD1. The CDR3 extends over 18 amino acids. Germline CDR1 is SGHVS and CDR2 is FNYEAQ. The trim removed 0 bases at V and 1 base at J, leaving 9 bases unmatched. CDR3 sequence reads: CASSLAPDRGRGTDTQYF. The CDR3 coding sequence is TGTGCCAGCAGCTTAGCCCCCGACAGGGGTCGGGGCACAGATACGCAGTATTTT.

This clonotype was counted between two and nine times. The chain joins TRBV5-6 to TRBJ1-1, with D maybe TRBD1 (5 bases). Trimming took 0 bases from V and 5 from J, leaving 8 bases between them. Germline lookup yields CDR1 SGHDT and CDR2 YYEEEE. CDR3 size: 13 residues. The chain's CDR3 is CASSLGRETEAFF. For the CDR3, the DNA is TGTGCCAGCAGCTTGGGCAGGGAGACTGAAGCTTTCTTT.

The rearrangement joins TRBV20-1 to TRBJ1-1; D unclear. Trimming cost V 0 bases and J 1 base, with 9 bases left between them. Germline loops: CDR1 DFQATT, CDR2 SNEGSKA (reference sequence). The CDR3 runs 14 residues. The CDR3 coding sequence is TGCAGTGCTAGAGATCACGGAGAGAACACTGAAGCTTTCTTT. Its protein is CSARDHGENTEAFF.

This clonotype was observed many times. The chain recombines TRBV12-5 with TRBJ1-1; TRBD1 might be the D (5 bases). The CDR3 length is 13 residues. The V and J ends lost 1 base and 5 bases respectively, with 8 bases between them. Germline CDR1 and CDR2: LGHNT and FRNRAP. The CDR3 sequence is CASGLEEGTEAFF. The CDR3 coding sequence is TGTGCTAGTGGTTTGGAAGAGGGGACTGAAGCTTTCTTT.

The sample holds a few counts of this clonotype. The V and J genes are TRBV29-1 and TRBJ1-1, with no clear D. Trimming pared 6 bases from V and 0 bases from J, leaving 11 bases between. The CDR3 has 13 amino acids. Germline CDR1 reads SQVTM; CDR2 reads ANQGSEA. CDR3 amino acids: CSVRGRLNTEAFF. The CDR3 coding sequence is TGCAGCGTGCGAGGACGGTTGAACACTGAAGCTTTCTTT. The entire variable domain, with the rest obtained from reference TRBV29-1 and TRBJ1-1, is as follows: SAVISQKPSRDICQRGTSLTIQCQVDSQVTMMFWYRQQPGQSLTLIATANQGSEATYESGFVIDKFPISRPNLTFSTLTVSNMSPEDSSIYLCSVRGRLNTEAFFGQGTRLTVV.

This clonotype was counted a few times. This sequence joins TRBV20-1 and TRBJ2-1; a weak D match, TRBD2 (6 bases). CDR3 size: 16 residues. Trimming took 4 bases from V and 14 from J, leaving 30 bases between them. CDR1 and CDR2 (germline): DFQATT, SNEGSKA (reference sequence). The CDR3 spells CSAKSPLADTFRGEFF. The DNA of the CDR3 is TGCAGTGCTAAATCGCCATTAGCGGATACGTTCCGAGGGGAGTTCTTC.

DNA for the CDR3: TGTGCCACCAGTGATTCGAGGGGAGACCAAGAGACCCAGTACTTC. Amino acids: CATSDSRGDQETQYF. This chain joins TRBV24-1 and TRBJ2-5; D is perhaps TRBD1 or TRBD2 (5 bases each). Between the trimmed V and J ends, which lost 2 bases and 0 bases, there was a span of 9 bases. Germline V lookup: CDR1 KGHDR, CDR2 SFDVKD. The CDR3 has 15 residues.

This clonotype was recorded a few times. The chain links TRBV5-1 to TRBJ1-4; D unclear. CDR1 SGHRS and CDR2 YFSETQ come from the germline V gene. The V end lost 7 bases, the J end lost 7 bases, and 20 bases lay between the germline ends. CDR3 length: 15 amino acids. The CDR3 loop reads CASHSGPIPVEKLFF. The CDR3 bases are TGCGCCAGCCATTCCGGGCCCATACCGGTTGAAAAACTGTTTTTT.

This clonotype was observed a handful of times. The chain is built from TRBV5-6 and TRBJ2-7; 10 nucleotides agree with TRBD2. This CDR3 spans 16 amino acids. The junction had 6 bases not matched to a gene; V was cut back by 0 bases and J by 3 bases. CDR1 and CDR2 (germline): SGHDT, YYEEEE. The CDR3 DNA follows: TGTGCCAGCAGCTTGGTTTCGGCTAGCGGGAGCTACGAGCAGTACTTC. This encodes CASSLVSASGSYEQYF.

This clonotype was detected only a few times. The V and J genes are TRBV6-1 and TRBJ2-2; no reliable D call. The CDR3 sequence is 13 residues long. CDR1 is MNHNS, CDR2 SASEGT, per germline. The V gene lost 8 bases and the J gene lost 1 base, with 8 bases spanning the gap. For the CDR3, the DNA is TGTGCCAGCGGGTATTGGAACACCGGGGAGCTGTTTTTT. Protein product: CASGYWNTGELFF.

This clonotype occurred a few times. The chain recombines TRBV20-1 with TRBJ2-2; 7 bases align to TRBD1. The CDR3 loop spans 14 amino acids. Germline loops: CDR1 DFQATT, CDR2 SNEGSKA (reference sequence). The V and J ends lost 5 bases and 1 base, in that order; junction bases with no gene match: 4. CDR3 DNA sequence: TGCAGTGCTGCCCGACAGGGGAACACCGGGGAGCTGTTTTTT. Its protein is CSAARQGNTGELFF.

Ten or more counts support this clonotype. Here the CDR3 DNA reads TGTGCCAGCAGGAAGTTGAGCACAGATACGCAGTATTTT. This codes for CASRKLSTDTQYF. This chain uses TRBV7-2 with TRBJ2-3; D remains unclear. This CDR3 region has 13 residues. Germline values: CDR1 SGHTA, CDR2 FQGNSA. V shed 6 bases and J shed 0 bases, with 7 bases lying between them.

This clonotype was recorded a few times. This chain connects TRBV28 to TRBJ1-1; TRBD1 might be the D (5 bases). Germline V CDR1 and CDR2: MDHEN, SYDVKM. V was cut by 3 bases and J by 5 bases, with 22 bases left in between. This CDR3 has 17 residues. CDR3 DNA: TGTGCCAGCAGTTTGGCCCTCCAAAAGGGAAGGGGAACTGAAGCTTTCTTT. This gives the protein CASSLALQKGRGTEAFF.

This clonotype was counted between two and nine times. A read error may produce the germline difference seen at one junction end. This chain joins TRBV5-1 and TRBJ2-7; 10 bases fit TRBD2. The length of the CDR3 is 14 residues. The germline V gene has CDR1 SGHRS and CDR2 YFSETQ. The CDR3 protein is CASSLDTSGATPDF. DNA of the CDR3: TGCGCCAGCAGCTTGGATACTAGCGGGGCCACCCCGGACTTC.

The CDR3 here is CASSLTLDPGNEQFF. The CDR3 DNA reads TGTGCCAGCAGCTTAACATTGGACCCAGGCAATGAGCAGTTCTTC. The V gene is TRBV7-3, the J gene TRBJ2-1; D is ambiguous. The CDR3 spans 15 residues. Deletions cut 0 bases from V and 6 bases from J, with 12 bases between. Per the germline V gene, CDR1 is SGHTA and CDR2 is FQGTGA.

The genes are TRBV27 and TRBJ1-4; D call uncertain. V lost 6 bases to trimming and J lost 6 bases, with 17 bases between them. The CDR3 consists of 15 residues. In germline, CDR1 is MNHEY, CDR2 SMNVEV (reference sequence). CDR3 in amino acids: CASSLMSPPDEKLFF. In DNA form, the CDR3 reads TGTGCCAGCAGCCTAATGTCTCCCCCGGATGAAAAACTGTTTTTT.

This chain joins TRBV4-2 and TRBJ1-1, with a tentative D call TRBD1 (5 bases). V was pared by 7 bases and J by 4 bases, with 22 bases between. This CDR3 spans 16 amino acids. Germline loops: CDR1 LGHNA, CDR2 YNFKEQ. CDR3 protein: CASIQGRSGEGTEAFF. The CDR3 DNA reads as TGTGCCAGCATCCAGGGTAGGTCGGGAGAGGGCACTGAAGCTTTCTTT.